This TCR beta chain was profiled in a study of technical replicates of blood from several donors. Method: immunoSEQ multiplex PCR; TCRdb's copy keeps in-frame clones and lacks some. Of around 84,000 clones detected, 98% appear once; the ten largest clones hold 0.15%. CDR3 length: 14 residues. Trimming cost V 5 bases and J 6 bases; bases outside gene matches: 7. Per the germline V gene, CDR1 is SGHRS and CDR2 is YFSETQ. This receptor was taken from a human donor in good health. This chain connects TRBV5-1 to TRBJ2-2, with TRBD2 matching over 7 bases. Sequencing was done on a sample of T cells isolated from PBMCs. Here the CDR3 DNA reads TGCGCCAGCAGGGACACTAGCGAGGCCGGGGAGCTGTTTTTT. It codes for CASRDTSEAGELFF.